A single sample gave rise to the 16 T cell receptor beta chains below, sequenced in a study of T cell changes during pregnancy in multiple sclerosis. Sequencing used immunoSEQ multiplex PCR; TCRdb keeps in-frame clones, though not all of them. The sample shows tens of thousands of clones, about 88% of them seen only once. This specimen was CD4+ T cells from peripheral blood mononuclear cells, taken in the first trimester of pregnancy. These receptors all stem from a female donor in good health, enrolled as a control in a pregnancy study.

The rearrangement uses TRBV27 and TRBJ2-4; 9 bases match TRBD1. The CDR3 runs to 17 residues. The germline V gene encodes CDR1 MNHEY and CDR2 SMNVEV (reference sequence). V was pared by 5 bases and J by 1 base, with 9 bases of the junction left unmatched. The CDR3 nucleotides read TGTGCCAGCAGTCCCTCAACCGGGACAGGGGCCAAAAACATTCAGTACTTC. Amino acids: CASSPSTGTGAKNIQYF.

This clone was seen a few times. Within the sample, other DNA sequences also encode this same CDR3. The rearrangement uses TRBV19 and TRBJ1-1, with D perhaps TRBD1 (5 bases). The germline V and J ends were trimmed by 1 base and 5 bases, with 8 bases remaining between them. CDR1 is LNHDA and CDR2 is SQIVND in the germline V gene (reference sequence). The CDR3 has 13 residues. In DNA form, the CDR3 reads TGTGCCAGTAGTATAGCTCAGGGAACTGAAGCTTTCTTT. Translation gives CASSIAQGTEAFF. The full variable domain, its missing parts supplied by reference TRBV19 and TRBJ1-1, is DGGITQSPKYLFRKEGQNVTLSCEQNLNHDAMYWYRQDPGQGLRLIYYSQIVNDFQKGDIAEGYSVSREKKESFPLTVTSAQKNPTAFYLCASSIAQGTEAFFGQGTRLTVV.

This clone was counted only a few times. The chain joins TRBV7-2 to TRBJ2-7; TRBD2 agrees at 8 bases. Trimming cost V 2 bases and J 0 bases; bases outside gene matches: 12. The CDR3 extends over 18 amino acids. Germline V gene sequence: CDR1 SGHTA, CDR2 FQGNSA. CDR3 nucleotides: TGTGCCAGCAGCTTAAGGGAAAGTAGCGGGGTGAGCTCCTACGAGCAGTACTTC. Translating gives CASSLRESSGVSSYEQYF.

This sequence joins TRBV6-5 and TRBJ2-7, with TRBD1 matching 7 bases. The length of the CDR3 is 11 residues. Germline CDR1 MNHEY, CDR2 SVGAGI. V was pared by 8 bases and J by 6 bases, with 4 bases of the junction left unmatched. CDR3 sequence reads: CASRQGIEQYF. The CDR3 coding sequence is TGTGCCAGCCGACAGGGAATCGAGCAGTACTTC.

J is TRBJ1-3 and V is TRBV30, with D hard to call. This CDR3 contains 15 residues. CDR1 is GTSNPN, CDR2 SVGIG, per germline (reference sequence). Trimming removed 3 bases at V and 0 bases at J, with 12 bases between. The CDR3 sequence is CAWSPRGLSGNTIYF. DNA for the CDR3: TGTGCCTGGAGCCCGCGAGGCCTCTCTGGAAACACCATATATTTT.

CDR3 DNA sequence: TGTGCCAGCAGCCCAAAGGCGGGGGGTTACGGCTACACCTTC. Translating gives CASSPKAGGYGYTF. The chain links TRBV7-9 to TRBJ1-2; D perhaps matches TRBD1 (5 bases). Germline CDR1 and CDR2: SEHNR and FQNEAQ (reference sequence). The CDR3 totals 14 residues. Trimming took off 5 bases at V and 8 bases at J, with 18 bases between the two ends.

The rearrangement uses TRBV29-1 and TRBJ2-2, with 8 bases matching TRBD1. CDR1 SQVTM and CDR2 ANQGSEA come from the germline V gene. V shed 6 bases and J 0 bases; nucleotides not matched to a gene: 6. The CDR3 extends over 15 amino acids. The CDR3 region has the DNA TGCAGCGTGGAGGGACAGGAGCCGAACACCGGGGAGCTGTTTTTT. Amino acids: CSVEGQEPNTGELFF.

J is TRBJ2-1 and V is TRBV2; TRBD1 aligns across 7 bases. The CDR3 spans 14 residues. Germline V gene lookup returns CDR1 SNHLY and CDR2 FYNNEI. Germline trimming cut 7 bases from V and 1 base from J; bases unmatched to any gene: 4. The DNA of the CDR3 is TGTGCCAGCAAGGGGGCAGGGTCCTACAATGAGCAGTTCTTC. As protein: CASKGAGSYNEQFF.

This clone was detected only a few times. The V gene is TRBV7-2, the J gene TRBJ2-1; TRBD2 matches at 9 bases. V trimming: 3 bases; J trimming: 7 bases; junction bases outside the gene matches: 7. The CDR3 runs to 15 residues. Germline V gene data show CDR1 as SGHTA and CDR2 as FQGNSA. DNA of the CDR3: TGTGCCAGCAGCTTTCATAGCGGGAGAGTGAATGAGCAGTTCTTC. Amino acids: CASSFHSGRVNEQFF.

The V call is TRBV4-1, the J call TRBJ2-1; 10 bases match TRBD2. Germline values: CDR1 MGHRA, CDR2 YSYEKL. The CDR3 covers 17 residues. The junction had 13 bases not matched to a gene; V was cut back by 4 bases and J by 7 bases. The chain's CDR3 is CASSRLTTSGAGNEQFF. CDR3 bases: TGCGCCAGCAGCCGCTTAACCACTAGCGGGGCCGGGAATGAGCAGTTCTTC.

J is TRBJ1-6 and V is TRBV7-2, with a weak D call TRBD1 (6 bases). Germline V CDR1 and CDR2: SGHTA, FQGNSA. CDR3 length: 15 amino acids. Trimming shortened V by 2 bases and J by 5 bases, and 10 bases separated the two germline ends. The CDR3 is CASSLRGGDNSPLHF. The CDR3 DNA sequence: TGTGCCAGCAGCTTACGCGGGGGCGATAATTCACCCCTCCACTTT.

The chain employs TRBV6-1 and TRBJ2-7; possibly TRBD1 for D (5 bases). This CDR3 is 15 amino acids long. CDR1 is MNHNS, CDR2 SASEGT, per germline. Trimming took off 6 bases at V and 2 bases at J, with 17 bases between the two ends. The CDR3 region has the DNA TGTGCCAGCAGCTCAATAGTGGACATAGCCTACGAGCAGTACTTC. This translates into CASSSIVDIAYEQYF.

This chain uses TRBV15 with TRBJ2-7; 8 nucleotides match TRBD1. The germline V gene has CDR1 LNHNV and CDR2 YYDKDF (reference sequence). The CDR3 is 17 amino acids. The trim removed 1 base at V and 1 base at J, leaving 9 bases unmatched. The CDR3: CATSRALRDRQSYEQYF. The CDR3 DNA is TGTGCCACCAGCAGAGCTCTCCGGGACAGGCAATCCTACGAGCAGTACTTC.

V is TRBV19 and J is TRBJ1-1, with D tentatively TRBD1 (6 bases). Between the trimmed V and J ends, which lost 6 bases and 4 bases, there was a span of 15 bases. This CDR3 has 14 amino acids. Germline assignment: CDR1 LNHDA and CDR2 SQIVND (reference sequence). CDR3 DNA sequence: TGTGCCAGTAGGCCGGACAGTGTGGCCACTGAAGCTTTCTTT. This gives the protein CASRPDSVATEAFF.

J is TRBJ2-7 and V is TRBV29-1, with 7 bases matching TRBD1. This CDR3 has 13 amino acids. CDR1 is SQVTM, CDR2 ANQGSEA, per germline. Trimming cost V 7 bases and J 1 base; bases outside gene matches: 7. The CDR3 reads CSGGQGVSYEQYF. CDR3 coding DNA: TGCAGCGGGGGGCAGGGGGTGTCCTACGAGCAGTACTTC.

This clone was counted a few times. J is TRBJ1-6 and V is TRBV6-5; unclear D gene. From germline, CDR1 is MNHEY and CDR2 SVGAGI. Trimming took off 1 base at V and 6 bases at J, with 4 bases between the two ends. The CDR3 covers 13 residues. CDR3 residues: CASSYFGNSPLHF. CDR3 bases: TGTGCCAGCAGTTACTTCGGTAATTCACCCCTCCACTTT.